These 24 T cell receptor beta chains came from one sample sequenced in a study of low-dose radiotherapy and immunotherapy resistance in tumors. TRAV- and TRBV-specific primers primed first-strand cDNA, covering alpha and beta chains. With a V-primer adapter and a constant-region primer, TCRs were amplified for about 20 PCR cycles. Each CDR3 protein is one row after TCRdb ran MiXCR on the reads. The repertoire includes 95,000 to 100,000 distinct CDR3 sequences, around 21% of them detected once, and about 4% sits in the top ten. Time point noted: after trial treatment. Treatment described: LDRT plus nivolumab, ipilimumab, low-dose cyclophosphamide and aspirin (RACIN trial). The starting material was PBMCs, obtained after low-dose radiotherapy plus immunotherapy. The source is a male donor with prostate cancer.

Worth noting for this clonotype: A far larger clone is one nucleotide away, so this likely arose from a read error. The genes are TRBV6-8 and TRBJ2-5; D is ambiguous. The J call is uncertain, as TRBJ2-1 better fits the DNA end. Germline-derived CDR1 and CDR2 are MNHGY and SAAAGT. The CDR3 loop spans 13 amino acids. The CDR3 sequence: CASSYSSQETQFF. The CDR3 coding sequence is TGTGCCAGCAGTTACTCATCTCAAGAGACCCAGTTCTTC.

As to this clonotype: With a much larger clone just one base away, this may be a read error. The chain employs TRBV7-2 and TRBJ2-3, with D hard to call. The CDR3 contains 12 residues. Germline-derived CDR1 and CDR2 are SGHTA and FQGNSA. CDR3 protein: CATSLARDTQYF. The CDR3, as DNA: TGTGCCACCAGCTTAGCCAGAGATACGCAGTATTTT.

This clonotype turned up a few times. The V gene is TRBV9, the J gene TRBJ2-7; tentative D call: TRBD2 (5 bases). Germline V gene data show CDR1 as SGDLS and CDR2 as YYNGEE. Trimming shortened V by 3 bases and J by 4 bases, and 8 bases separated the two germline ends. There are 12 residues in the CDR3. CDR3 loop: CASSETGYEQYF. The CDR3 DNA sequence: TGTGCCAGCAGCGAGACGGGGTACGAGCAGTACTTC.

This clonotype was seen ten or more times. The rearrangement links TRBV5-1 to TRBJ1-1; D is ambiguous. The CDR3 consists of 15 residues. CDR1 is SGHRS, CDR2 YFSETQ, per germline. V was clipped by 4 bases and J by 5 bases, with 18 bases between them. In DNA form, the CDR3 reads TGCGCCAGCAGCCCGAACGGAGGAGGAGGTACTGAAGCTTTCTTT. This gives the protein CASSPNGGGGTEAFF.

This clonotype came up many times. This chain links TRBV20-1 with TRBJ2-5; 10 bases align to TRBD1. Germline trimming cut 6 bases from V and 5 bases from J; bases unmatched to any gene: 12. From germline, CDR1 is DFQATT and CDR2 SNEGSKA (reference sequence). The CDR3 runs to 15 residues. The CDR3 sequence: CSADPRTGGPETQYF. The CDR3 nucleotides are TGCAGTGCCGACCCAAGGACAGGGGGGCCGGAGACCCAGTACTTC.

This clonotype was seen only once. This sequence is one base from a far larger clone and is likely a read error. This chain connects TRBV7-9 to TRBJ1-2, with D possibly being TRBD1 (6 bases). The CDR3 totals 14 residues. The germline gives CDR1 SEHNR, CDR2 FQNEAQ (reference sequence). The CDR3, as DNA: TGTGCCAGCAGTGAGTCCGGGGCGACAGGAAAATTTGCCTTC. Residues: CASSESGATGKFAF.

This chain links TRBV18 with TRBJ2-7; the match to TRBD1 covers 10 bases. With V trimmed by 3 bases and J by 2 bases, 4 bases remained unmatched. Germline loops: CDR1 KGHSH, CDR2 LQKENI. This CDR3 contains 15 residues. CDR3 nucleotides: TGTGCCAGCTCACCGACAGGGGGCGCGCCCTACGAGCAGTACTTC. It encodes CASSPTGGAPYEQYF.

This clonotype came up many times. This chain joins TRBV7-6 and TRBJ2-1; D gene unclear. The CDR3 totals 13 residues. Germline V gene data show CDR1 as SGHVS and CDR2 as FNYEAQ. V lost 5 bases and J lost 3, with 8 bases in between. CDR3 in amino acids: CASSTADYNEQFF. The CDR3 DNA sequence: TGTGCCAGCAGCACTGCGGACTACAATGAGCAGTTCTTC.

This clonotype was seen repeatedly, ten times or more. The CDR3 reads CSARQAYEQYF. In nucleotides, the CDR3 is TGCAGTGCTCGACAGGCCTACGAGCAGTACTTC. V and J are TRBV20-1 and TRBJ2-7; tentatively, D is TRBD1 (6 bases). Per the germline V gene, CDR1 is DFQATT and CDR2 is SNEGSKA (reference sequence). The CDR3 consists of 11 residues. V was clipped by 5 bases and J by 2 bases, with 7 bases between them.

This clonotype was picked up many times. The V and J genes are TRBV11-2 and TRBJ2-3; D is ambiguous. Per the germline V gene, CDR1 is SGHAT and CDR2 is FQNNGV. This CDR3 contains 11 residues. V dropped 3 bases and J dropped 5 bases, with 3 bases sitting between them. The CDR3 spells CASSLKDTQYF. In nucleotides, the CDR3 is TGTGCCAGCAGCTTGAAAGATACGCAGTATTTT.

Many counts were recorded for this clonotype. Written as DNA, the CDR3 is TGTGCCATCAGTCCCGCCCGGACTAGCGGGGGGAGACAAGAGACCCAGTACTTC. This codes for CAISPARTSGGRQETQYF. V and J are TRBV10-3 and TRBJ2-5; 14 bases map to TRBD2. Unmatched junction bases numbered 10, after V lost 5 bases and J lost 2 bases. The V gene's germline CDR1 is ENHRY and CDR2 SYGVKD. The CDR3 is 18 residues long.

Note on this clonotype: The conserved phenylalanine or tryptophan is not found at the CDR3 terminus, so this likely reflects a read error. The DNA is left out, because the CDR3 cannot be placed on it with certainty; the CDR3 is given as TCRdb lists it. The chain links TRBV7-2 to TRBJ2-3. The CDR3 is 14 residues long, counting both termini. Per the germline V gene, CDR1 is SGHTA and CDR2 is FQGNSA. The CDR3 sequence: CASSFAGVADTQFL.

This clonotype was recorded at least ten times. The rearrangement joins TRBV2 to TRBJ2-1; tentatively, D is TRBD1 or TRBD2 (5 bases each). The CDR3 covers 14 residues. V lost 4 bases and J 9 bases, leaving 16 bases between the germline ends. Germline-derived CDR1 and CDR2 are SNHLY and FYNNEI. The CDR3, as DNA: TGTGCCAGCAGTGTCTCAGGGCTGGGGGTTGAGCAGTTCTTC. Its translation is CASSVSGLGVEQFF.

This clonotype appeared many times. This sequence joins TRBV6-5 and TRBJ2-1, with 9 bases identical to TRBD1. The length of the CDR3 is 14 residues. V gave up 11 bases and J gave up 0 bases; unmatched junction bases: 5. The germline gives CDR1 MNHEY, CDR2 SVGAGI. Here the CDR3 DNA reads TGTGCCGCACGGGGACAGGGCTCCTACAATGAGCAGTTCTTC. Residues: CAARGQGSYNEQFF.

In this sample, this clonotype turned up many times. The chain carries TRBV3-1 and TRBJ1-1, with a possible D match to TRBD1 (5 bases). The CDR3 extends over 12 amino acids. Germline V gene data show CDR1 as LGHDT and CDR2 as YNNKEL (reference sequence). The ends were cut back, 4 bases at V and 3 bases at J, with 6 bases in the middle. Here the CDR3 DNA reads TGTGCCAGCAGCCCAGGGTACACTGAAGCTTTCTTT. Its translation: CASSPGYTEAFF.

This clonotype has at least ten counts. The V call is TRBV4-2, the J call TRBJ1-6, with no clear D. The CDR3 totals 16 residues. Per germline, CDR1 LGHNA and CDR2 YNFKEQ. V lost 1 base, J lost 0 bases, and 7 bases lay in between. The CDR3 DNA sequence: TGTGCCAGCAGCCAAGTGGCGAGCTCCTATAATTCACCCCTCCACTTT. It yields the protein CASSQVASSYNSPLHF.

This clonotype has more than one count but fewer than ten. The gene calls are TRBV6-5 and TRBJ2-3; D is unclear. Trimming cost V 7 bases and J 2 bases, with 25 bases left between them. The CDR3 consists of 18 residues. Germline lookup yields CDR1 MNHEY and CDR2 SVGAGI. The DNA of the CDR3 is TGTGCCAGCAAACACTTTGGCCGGGCGCCTAGGGACACAGATACGCAGTATTTT. Translation gives CASKHFGRAPRDTDTQYF.

This clonotype was counted at least ten times. The chain joins TRBV5-1 to TRBJ2-2, with TRBD2 as a possible D gene (6 bases). The CDR3 is made up of 16 amino acids. Trimming shortened V by 0 bases and J by 4 bases, and 13 bases separated the two germline ends. Germline values: CDR1 SGHRS, CDR2 YFSETQ. The chain's CDR3 is CASSLAGGGSTGELFF. In DNA, the CDR3 is TGCGCCAGCAGCTTGGCCGGGGGTGGCAGCACCGGGGAGCTGTTTTTT.

This clonotype was observed at least ten times. The chain links TRBV24-1 to TRBJ2-1; the D gene could be TRBD1 or TRBD2 (5 bases each). The ends were cut back, 3 bases at V and 3 bases at J, with 17 bases in the middle. The germline V gene has CDR1 KGHDR and CDR2 SFDVKD. The CDR3 is made up of 17 amino acids. Written as DNA, the CDR3 is TGTGCCACCAGTGATGCCACCGGGACCACAAACTACAATGAGCAGTTCTTC. This encodes CATSDATGTTNYNEQFF.

This clonotype was observed a handful of times. The chain couples TRBV4-3 to TRBJ2-1; D may be TRBD1 (5 bases). Germline CDR1 is LGHNA and CDR2 is YSLEER. The CDR3 consists of 15 residues. V was trimmed by 3 bases and J by 0 bases, leaving 9 bases between them. The CDR3 sequence is CASSQTVTSYNEQFF. In nucleotides, the CDR3 is TGCGCCAGCAGCCAGACAGTAACCTCCTACAATGAGCAGTTCTTC.

This clonotype was recorded at least ten times. The chain carries TRBV18 and TRBJ1-4; D gene ambiguous. CDR1 and CDR2 (germline): KGHSH, LQKENI. The CDR3 is 14 amino acids. The germline V and J ends were trimmed by 2 bases and 7 bases, with 11 bases remaining between them. The CDR3 loop reads CASSPIGNGEKLFF. CDR3 nucleotides: TGTGCCAGCTCACCAATCGGGAATGGTGAAAAACTGTTTTTT.

The chain joins TRBV27 to TRBJ1-5; D unclear. Germline V gene sequence: CDR1 MNHEY, CDR2 SMNVEV (reference sequence). CDR3 length equals 15 residues. V was shortened by 5 bases and J by 0 bases, with 11 bases between the two germline ends. CDR3 loop: CASSPPGYSNQPQHF. The CDR3 nucleotides read TGTGCCAGCAGTCCGCCGGGGTATAGCAATCAGCCCCAGCATTTT.

The V call is TRBV28, the J call TRBJ2-7; TRBD1 matches at 8 bases. Per germline, CDR1 MDHEN and CDR2 SYDVKM. V was pared by 3 bases and J by 2 bases, with 3 bases of the junction left unmatched. The CDR3 has 14 amino acids. The CDR3 DNA follows: TGTGCCAGCAGTTTGACAGGGGCGACCTACGAGCAGTACTTC. Its translation is CASSLTGATYEQYF. Supplemented by reference TRBV28 and TRBJ2-7, the full variable domain reads DVKVTQSSRYLVKRTGEKVFLECVQDMDHENMFWYRQDPGLGLRLIYFSYDVKMKEKGDIPEGYSVSREKKERFSLILESASTNQTSMYLCASSLTGATYEQYFGPGTRLTVT.

This clonotype appeared once. The chain is built from TRBV27 and TRBJ2-3; 9 nucleotides match TRBD1. Germline lookup yields CDR1 MNHEY and CDR2 SMNVEV (reference sequence). CDR3 length: 20 amino acids. V gave up 5 bases and J gave up 5 bases; unmatched junction bases: 23. Here the CDR3 DNA reads TGTGCCAGCAGTCCCCGGGCGCCACTCGCAGGACAGGGGTTGAAAGATACGCAGTATTTT. Residues: CASSPRAPLAGQGLKDTQYF.